The sequence of this TCR beta chain was determined in a study of regulatory T cells in long-lasting Graves disease. Study-level points and caveats: Not thyroid tissue but only peripheral blood was studied. Persistent patients had a count of shared public clonotypes (approximately 2,700) that exceeded that of new patients (around 970).

From germline, CDR1 is LGHNA and CDR2 YSLEER. V was cut by 4 bases and J by 3 bases, with 15 bases left in between. This CDR3 contains 16 residues. On this clonotype itself: Antigen specificity is unknown.

Construction of TCR beta libraries relied on iRepertoire HTBI primers and on Arm-PCR targeting CDR3 regions. TCRdb called the multiplex PCR reads again in MiXCR, with one record for every CDR3 protein. The sample records some 420,000 distinct CDR3 sequences, roughly 23% being singletons. Time point indicated: persistent/refractory GD, antithyroid drugs over 5 years with positive TRAb. The TCR library was made from RNA that had been extracted from PBMCs in TRIzol. Investigators report Graves' disease was diagnosed under American Thyroid Association guidelines. This sequence originates from a female donor with Graves disease. The specimen comprised peripheral blood mononuclear cells (PBMCs), sampled when the disease was refractory, from a patient treated with antithyroid drugs. The chain links TRBV4-3 to TRBJ2-2; D is tentatively TRBD1 or TRBD2 (6 bases each). DNA of the CDR3: TGCGCCAGCAGCCTCCCTGGAGGGGGAGACACCGGGGAGCTGTTTTTT. Translation gives CASSLPGGGDTGELFF.